Presented here are 13 T cell receptor beta chains from one specimen sequenced in a study of T cells after yellow fever vaccination. MiXCR, run by TCRdb on the 5' RACE reads, gives a single entry per CDR3 protein. The sample yields 100,000 to 150,000 distinct CDR3 sequences, approximately 8.4% seen once. The sequenced sample was CD8+ T cells sorted from PBMCs, obtained on the day of the yellow fever booster vaccination. The receptors originated from a young man who received the YFV17D yellow fever vaccine.

The chain has TRBV12-3 or TRBV12-4 and TRBJ2-4, with 12 nucleotides matching TRBD2. With 6 bases clipped from V and 8 bases from J, the junction kept 5 bases outside the gene matches. There are 14 residues in the CDR3. The CDR3 DNA reads as TGTGCCAGCAGCTCTAGCGGGGGGGCGGACATTCAGTACTTC. Translating it yields CASSSSGGADIQYF.

This clonotype came up many times. The DNA for the CDR3 is TGTGCCAGCAGCCAAGAGGGATACGGGGAGCTGTTTTTT. This encodes CASSQEGYGELFF. V gene TRBV3-1 combines with J gene TRBJ2-2, with D unclear. The germline V and J ends were trimmed by 0 bases and 7 bases, with 6 bases remaining between them. This CDR3 is 13 amino acids long. CDR1 is LGHDT and CDR2 is YNNKEL in the germline V gene (reference sequence).

This clonotype was recorded at least ten times. The chain links TRBV7-8 to TRBJ2-3, with 8 bases that match TRBD2. This CDR3 has 16 amino acids. Germline CDR1 is SGHVS and CDR2 is FQNEAQ. V lost 3 bases to trimming and J lost 5 bases; unmatched junction nucleotides: 10. CDR3 nucleotide sequence: TGTGCCAGCAGCTTCAGCCTCGGGGGGGCCCGAGATACGCAGTATTTT. Amino acids: CASSFSLGGARDTQYF.

This clonotype has at least ten counts. The chain has TRBV28 and TRBJ1-1; 11 bases line up with TRBD1. There are 15 residues in the CDR3. Losses at the gene ends were 5 bases for V and 4 bases for J; bases not matched to a gene: 6. Per the germline V gene, CDR1 is MDHEN and CDR2 is SYDVKM. This CDR3 is CASSAYGTGGTEAFF. The CDR3 bases are TGTGCCAGCAGTGCCTACGGGACAGGGGGCACTGAAGCTTTCTTT.

This clonotype was observed a few times. This chain connects TRBV12-3 or TRBV12-4 to TRBJ2-3; 10 bases match TRBD2. The CDR3 extends over 15 amino acids. V gave up 6 bases and J gave up 5 bases; unmatched junction bases: 8. CDR3 coding DNA: TGTGCCAGCAGAGAGGGGTCTAGCGGGGGAGATACGCAGTATTTT. Protein: CASREGSSGGDTQYF.

There are a few counts of this clonotype. The CDR3 nucleotides read TGCGCCAGCAGTCGGGTCTGGGACACCGGGGAGCTGTTTTTT. Residues: CASSRVWDTGELFF. The chain uses TRBV5-1 and TRBJ2-2; D gene unclear. The CDR3 covers 14 residues. The V end was cut by 5 bases, the J end by 3 bases, with 11 bases between. Germline CDR1 is SGHRS and CDR2 is YFSETQ.

V is TRBV6-5 and J is TRBJ2-3, with 7 nucleotides matching TRBD1. The germline CDR1 and CDR2 sequences are MNHEY and SVGAGI. V trimming: 4 bases; J trimming: 7 bases; junction bases outside the gene matches: 14. The CDR3 totals 16 residues. The chain's CDR3 is CASSFIPAGGDNTQYF. The CDR3 nucleotides are TGTGCCAGCAGTTTTATCCCGGCAGGGGGTGACAATACGCAGTATTTT.

This clonotype was seen more than once but under ten times. CDR3 DNA sequence: TGTGCCAGCAGCTTAACGGTCCCGGCTAATTCACCCCTCCACTTT. Translation: CASSLTVPANSPLHF. This chain links TRBV7-3 with TRBJ1-6; D not certain. Germline-derived CDR1 and CDR2 are SGHTA and FQGTGA. With 0 bases removed from V and 6 bases from J, the gap between germline ends came to 9 bases. There are 15 residues in the CDR3.

This clonotype came up a few times. The chain recombines TRBV7-8 with TRBJ1-6; 7 positions agree with TRBD1. The junction had 16 bases not matched to a gene; V was cut back by 5 bases and J by 0 bases. Germline V gives CDR1 SGHVS, CDR2 FQNEAQ. This CDR3 has 20 residues. CDR3 in DNA: TGTGCCAGCAGCAACACCAACGTACTCGGGGACAGCTCCTATAATTCACCCCTCCACTTT. Protein: CASSNTNVLGDSSYNSPLHF.

The chain uses TRBV6-1 and TRBJ2-2; 9 positions agree with TRBD2. V was pared by 6 bases and J by 6 bases, with 5 bases of the junction left unmatched. This CDR3 spans 14 amino acids. Germline CDR1 reads MNHNS; CDR2 reads SASEGT. The CDR3 here is CASRAGGFAGELFF. As DNA, the CDR3 is TGTGCCAGCAGAGCGGGGGGTTTCGCCGGGGAGCTGTTTTTT.

This clonotype was seen a few times. The chain uses TRBV12-3 or TRBV12-4 and TRBJ2-3; TRBD1 is a possible D gene (5 bases). The CDR3 totals 14 residues. V shed 5 bases and J shed 6 bases, with 15 bases lying between them. The CDR3 loop is CASSLSQGRDTQYF. In nucleotides, the CDR3 is TGTGCCAGCAGTCTCTCCCAGGGAAGGGATACGCAGTATTTT.

This clonotype was picked up a small number of times. The chain is built from TRBV20-1 and TRBJ2-4; D may be TRBD2 (5 bases). Germline assignment: CDR1 DFQATT and CDR2 SNEGSKA (reference sequence). CDR3 length: 13 residues. DNA of the CDR3: TGCAGCCCCCTGGCAGCGGACAAAAACATTCAGTACTTC. Its translation is CSPLAADKNIQYF.

The sample holds a few counts of this clonotype. This sequence joins TRBV4-3 and TRBJ1-2; D is possibly TRBD1 (5 bases). The CDR3 extends over 14 amino acids. V was shortened by 3 bases and J by 3 bases, with 11 bases between the two germline ends. Germline lookup yields CDR1 LGHNA and CDR2 YSLEER. CDR3: CASSHPGVDYGYTF. The CDR3 region has the DNA TGCGCCAGCAGCCATCCGGGGGTAGACTATGGCTACACCTTC.